The next 25 T cell receptor beta chains were all read from a single sample in a study of cytomegalovirus exposure and HLA in healthy donors (dated by TCRdb to about 2017). The receptor library was made with the immunoSEQ multiplex PCR assay. A mixture of 60 forward primers for TCR Vbeta segments and 13 reverse primers for TCR Jbeta segments was used in the multiplex PCR. Sourced from immuneACCESS, this table was stored by TCRdb with only in-frame sequences that have V and J called. A share of the clones is absent; for the studies checked, an unresolved V gene accounts for under half, and the remainder has no known explanation. The sample yields 110,000 or so clones; 74% were counted once. More than 2% of the sample lies in the top ten. Sequenced input: PBMCs. The origin of the receptors is a human donor in good health.

The chain uses TRBV7-2 and TRBJ2-1; D perhaps matches TRBD2 (5 bases). The CDR3 extends over 16 amino acids. Per the germline V gene, CDR1 is SGHTA and CDR2 is FQGNSA. The V end lost 6 bases, the J end lost 0 bases, and 15 bases lay between the germline ends. CDR3 nucleotides: TGTGCCAGCAGTCGTTACGGGGAAACCTCCTACAATGAGCAGTTCTTC. Encoded protein: CASSRYGETSYNEQFF. The variable domain in full, completed from reference TRBV7-2 and TRBJ2-1, reads GAGVSQSPSNKVTEKGKDVELRCDPISGHTALYWYRQSLGQGLEFLIYFQGNSAPDKSGLPSDRFSAERTGGSVSTLTIQRTQQEDSAVYLCASSRYGETSYNEQFFGPGTRLTVL.

The chain carries TRBV4-1 and TRBJ2-1, with 11 nucleotides matching TRBD2. Germline CDR1 and CDR2: MGHRA and YSYEKL. This CDR3 comprises 15 residues. Trimming at V came to 6 bases and at J to 6 bases, leaving 7 bases not matched to a gene. The DNA for the CDR3 is TGCGCCAGCAGACTAGCGGGAGATCTGGTCAATGAGCAGTTCTTC. Protein: CASRLAGDLVNEQFF.

This clone was counted only a few times. CDR3 coding DNA: TGCAGTGCTAGACAGGGCAACGAGCAGTACTTC. Translation gives CSARQGNEQYF. The chain uses TRBV20-1 and TRBJ2-7; possibly TRBD1 for D (5 bases). The ends were cut back, 2 bases at V and 5 bases at J, with 7 bases in the middle. The CDR3 length is 11 residues. Germline CDR1 DFQATT, CDR2 SNEGSKA (reference sequence).

The V gene is TRBV9, the J gene TRBJ1-2; 8 bases are a match to TRBD1. Germline trimming cut 5 bases from V and 2 bases from J; bases unmatched to any gene: 2. Germline V CDR1 and CDR2: SGDLS, YYNGEE. This CDR3 has 13 residues. As DNA, the CDR3 is TGTGCCAGCAGGGGGGACAGGAACTATGGCTACACCTTC. It codes for CASRGDRNYGYTF.

The CDR3 loop reads CASSRDRGGEKLFF. CDR3 bases: TGTGCCAGCTCCAGGGACAGGGGAGGCGAAAAACTGTTTTTT. This rearrangement joins TRBV2 to TRBJ1-4, with TRBD1 matching 10 bases. J lost 8 bases, V lost 8 bases, and 8 bases had no gene match. Germline V CDR1 and CDR2: SNHLY, FYNNEI. CDR3 length: 14 amino acids.

The rearrangement joins TRBV28 to TRBJ1-5, with a tentative D call TRBD1 (5 bases). V lost 4 bases, J lost 7 bases, and 11 bases lay in between. The CDR3 contains 13 residues. The germline V gene encodes CDR1 MDHEN and CDR2 SYDVKM. The DNA for the CDR3 is TGTGCCAGCAGTTCGGGCTGGGGCCAGCCCCAGCATTTT. Protein: CASSSGWGQPQHF.

This chain connects TRBV28 to TRBJ1-6, with D possibly matching TRBD1 (5 bases). Germline values: CDR1 MDHEN, CDR2 SYDVKM. Trimming took 6 bases from V and 0 from J, leaving 24 bases between them. The CDR3 spans 20 residues. The CDR3 DNA reads as TGTGCCAGCAGAGTAGAACACGGGGGTGGCAGGAGCTCCTATAATTCACCCCTCCACTTT. It yields the protein CASRVEHGGGRSSYNSPLHF.

The chain couples TRBV6-1 to TRBJ2-1, with TRBD2 matching over 11 bases. The J segment lost 10 bases and the V segment lost 8 bases, leaving 13 bases of the junction unmatched. CDR1 and CDR2 (germline): MNHNS, SASEGT. CDR3 length: 15 amino acids. The CDR3 sequence: CASSTSGIGMGEQFF. In DNA form, the CDR3 reads TGTGCCAGCTCGACTAGCGGGATCGGTATGGGGGAGCAGTTCTTC.

The chain combines TRBV28 with TRBJ1-6; D is unresolved. In germline, CDR1 is MDHEN, CDR2 SYDVKM. The CDR3 contains 13 residues. Trimming cost V 10 bases and J 9 bases, with 16 bases left between them. CDR3 DNA: TGTGCCATCACGGGGTTTGGTGGTTCACCCCTCCACTTT. It translates to CAITGFGGSPLHF.

The V and J genes are TRBV27 and TRBJ2-7; the D gene is possibly TRBD2 (6 bases). Trimming took off 0 bases at V and 1 base at J, with 10 bases between the two ends. Germline V gene data show CDR1 as MNHEY and CDR2 as SMNVEV (reference sequence). This CDR3 has 15 amino acids. The CDR3 DNA sequence: TGTGCCAGCAGTTTATCGGAGGGCCTTTCCTACGAGCAGTACTTC. This codes for CASSLSEGLSYEQYF.

This chain joins TRBV6-5 and TRBJ1-4; 10 nucleotides line up with TRBD1. Germline V gives CDR1 MNHEY, CDR2 SVGAGI. J lost 10 bases, V lost 4 bases, and 9 bases had no gene match. The CDR3 spans 15 residues. CDR3 amino acids: CASSSVDRGRLKLFF. Here the CDR3 DNA reads TGTGCCAGCAGTTCCGTTGACAGGGGGCGATTAAAACTGTTTTTT.

The rearrangement links TRBV19 to TRBJ1-6; D call uncertain. V shed 8 bases and J shed 7 bases, with 9 bases lying between them. The CDR3 has 12 amino acids. Looked up from germline, CDR1 is LNHDA and CDR2 is SQIVND (reference sequence). CDR3 loop: CASGTGNSPLHF. CDR3 coding DNA: TGTGCCAGTGGTACGGGGAATTCACCCCTCCACTTT.

This clone was observed a handful of times. V usage is TRBV5-5 and J usage is TRBJ2-3; 10 bases agree with TRBD2. This CDR3 is 15 amino acids long. V was pared by 4 bases and J by 6 bases, with 8 bases of the junction left unmatched. Per the germline V gene, CDR1 is SGHKS and CDR2 is YYEKEE (reference sequence). CDR3 in DNA: TGTGCCAGCAGCGGGCTAGCGGGGGCCGGGGATACGCAGTATTTT. Its translation: CASSGLAGAGDTQYF.

The rearrangement uses TRBV5-4 and TRBJ2-3, with a tentative D call TRBD1 (6 bases). The V and J ends lost 5 bases and 2 bases respectively, with 9 bases between them. Per germline, CDR1 SGHNT and CDR2 YYREEE (reference sequence). The CDR3 extends over 13 amino acids. CDR3 nucleotide sequence: TGTGCCAGCAGTAACAGGGTCACAGATACGCAGTATTTT. The encoded protein is CASSNRVTDTQYF.

The V gene is TRBV18, the J gene TRBJ2-7; 7 bases align to TRBD1. This CDR3 comprises 14 residues. Trimming cost V 2 bases and J 6 bases; bases outside gene matches: 7. Germline lookup yields CDR1 KGHSH and CDR2 LQKENI. The CDR3 DNA is TGTGCCAGCTCACCAGCGCAGGGGGTGGGCGAGCAGTACTTC. Translating it yields CASSPAQGVGEQYF.

The V call is TRBV28, the J call TRBJ1-5; perhaps TRBD1 as D (6 bases). Trimming stripped 6 bases from V and 7 bases from J, with 7 bases between. Germline V lookup: CDR1 MDHEN, CDR2 SYDVKM. The length of the CDR3 is 11 residues. The CDR3 coding sequence is TGTGCCAGCAGCGGACAGCAGCCCCAGCATTTT. This translates into CASSGQQPQHF.

The rearrangement joins TRBV2 to TRBJ2-7, with D maybe TRBD1 (5 bases). The CDR3 has 13 amino acids. With 9 bases removed from V and 3 bases from J, the gap between germline ends came to 15 bases. Germline V gene sequence: CDR1 SNHLY, CDR2 FYNNEI. The CDR3 nucleotides are TGTGCCAGTATTACAGGAGCTAGCTACGAGCAGTACTTC. The encoded protein is CASITGASYEQYF.

This chain connects TRBV6-5 to TRBJ1-1; D is uncertain. Germline V lookup: CDR1 MNHEY, CDR2 SVGAGI. CDR3 length: 14 amino acids. V was trimmed by 0 bases and J by 5 bases, leaving 10 bases between them. The chain's CDR3 is CASSYSPWETEAFF. CDR3 sequence (DNA): TGTGCCAGCAGTTACTCTCCTTGGGAGACTGAAGCTTTCTTT.

This chain connects TRBV5-1 to TRBJ1-3; no clear D gene. The CDR3 is 15 amino acids. With 5 bases removed from V and 0 bases from J, the gap between germline ends came to 12 bases. Per the germline V gene, CDR1 is SGHRS and CDR2 is YFSETQ. The DNA for the CDR3 is TGCGCCAGCAGGGATGGACTGAGCTCTGGAAACACCATATATTTT. Protein product: CASRDGLSSGNTIYF. The whole variable domain, filled in from reference TRBV5-1 and TRBJ1-3, reads KAGVTQTPRYLIKTRGQQVTLSCSPISGHRSVSWYQQTPGQGLQFLFEYFSETQRNKGNFPGRFSGRQFSNSRSEMNVSTLELGDSALYLCASRDGLSSGNTIYFGEGSWLTVV.

This sequence joins TRBV5-8 and TRBJ2-7; TRBD2 might be the D (6 bases). Trimming pared 7 bases from V and 2 bases from J, leaving 10 bases between. CDR1 SGHTS and CDR2 YDEGEE come from the germline V gene. This CDR3 spans 12 amino acids. The CDR3: CASGGFAYEQYF. CDR3 DNA sequence: TGTGCCAGCGGGGGGTTTGCCTACGAGCAGTACTTC. Full variable domain (outside the CDR3, taken from reference TRBV5-8 and TRBJ2-7): EAGVTQSPTHLIKTRGQQATLRCSPISGHTSVYWYQQALGLGLQFLLWYDEGEERNRGNFPPRFSGRQFPNYSSELNVNALELEDSALYLCASGGFAYEQYFGPGTRLTVT.

The chain combines TRBV9 with TRBJ1-1; D gene unclear. CDR3 length equals 14 residues. The germline gives CDR1 SGDLS, CDR2 YYNGEE. The V gene lost 4 bases and the J gene lost 4 bases, with 14 bases spanning the gap. The CDR3 sequence: CASSPRGSRTEAFF. In nucleotides, the CDR3 is TGTGCCAGCAGCCCACGGGGTTCGCGCACTGAAGCTTTCTTT.

The chain's CDR3 is CASSVGGGMNTEAFF. The DNA of the CDR3 is TGTGCCAGCAGCGTAGGGGGGGGGATGAACACTGAAGCTTTCTTT. The chain uses TRBV9 and TRBJ1-1, with D perhaps TRBD1 (5 bases). The CDR3 length is 15 residues. With 0 bases removed from V and 0 bases from J, the gap between germline ends came to 9 bases. Germline V gives CDR1 SGDLS, CDR2 YYNGEE.

The rearrangement links TRBV28 to TRBJ1-3; 8 bases line up with TRBD1. The junction had 5 bases not matched to a gene; V was cut back by 2 bases and J by 8 bases. Germline CDR1 MDHEN, CDR2 SYDVKM. CDR3 length: 14 residues. The CDR3 spells CASSLQGAGDTIYF. The CDR3 DNA follows: TGTGCCAGCAGTTTACAGGGGGCCGGTGACACCATATATTTT.

The chain uses TRBV5-1 and TRBJ2-5; D remains unclear. CDR1 is SGHRS, CDR2 YFSETQ, per germline. The CDR3 consists of 14 residues. The ends were cut back, 2 bases at V and 5 bases at J, with 13 bases in the middle. The CDR3 is CASSFSGTWETQYF. The DNA of the CDR3 is TGCGCCAGCAGCTTTAGTGGTACGTGGGAGACCCAGTACTTC.

The chain is built from TRBV6-5 and TRBJ1-2; D is ambiguous. CDR3 length: 12 amino acids. Germline CDR1 and CDR2: MNHEY and SVGAGI. Trimming removed 6 bases from V and 4 bases from J, with 9 bases in between. The CDR3 reads CASRGRTYGYTF. In DNA form, the CDR3 reads TGTGCCAGCAGGGGGAGAACCTATGGCTACACCTTC.